This T cell receptor beta chain was captured in a study of blood T cell repertoires in COVID-19. Study information: PBMCs, B-cell-depleted T cells, or T cells provided the cDNA or gDNA that made up the material.

This clone was detected only a few times. Original handling: Reference gene primer amplification gave estimated nucleated cell counts. Libraries were prepared by immunoSEQ multiplex PCR; TCRdb keeps only in-frame clonotypes and omits some of them. The V and J calls and clone size are taken from that table; D and trimming were inferred from the DNA. The sample has 200,000 or so clones; 81% are singletons. Enrolled during active infection, Seattle patients were then followed longitudinally. The CDR3 length is 15 residues. CDR1 and CDR2 (germline): MNHEY, SMNVEV (reference sequence). V gave up 3 bases and J gave up 1 base, with 12 bases separating them.

Material: peripheral blood. The rearrangement joins TRBV27 to TRBJ1-1; D possibly corresponds to TRBD1 (5 bases). The clonotype comes from an elderly woman with COVID-19, enrolled during active disease. The CDR3 sequence is CASSLNAGSNTEAFF. DNA for the CDR3: TGTGCCAGCAGTTTGAACGCAGGGTCGAACACTGAAGCTTTCTTT.